This T cell receptor beta chain was sequenced for a study of Tregs in tolerant kidney transplant recipients. Overall study context: The nonmyeloablative bone marrow transplants came from related graft donors, with transient mixed chimerism. Broader study findings: Findings come from small patient numbers and require larger validation. Activated donor B cell expansion appeared to reveal the most relevant donor-specific TCRbeta repertoire.

Clones were sequenced by immunoSEQ multiplex PCR, and TCRdb holds only the in-frame ones, with some missing. Its table records about 52,000 clones. Trimming at V came to 0 bases and at J to 1 base, leaving 12 bases not matched to a gene. The CDR3 sequence is 19 residues long. Germline V gives CDR1 SNHLY, CDR2 FYNNEI. Notes on this clone: Antigen: not known. The read falls 3 residues short of the CDR3 end, and the missing part is taken from the germline J gene.

This chain connects TRBV2 to TRBJ2-3; 8 bases are a match to TRBD2. Sequenced here: CD4+ T cells from blood, sampled before the transplant. The receptor was derived from a human donor who received a combined kidney and bone marrow transplant. CDR3 region: CASSEALLGGGKRTDTQYF. The sequenced part of the CDR3 DNA is TGTGCCAGCAGTGAAGCGCTTCTTGGCGGGGGGAAACGCACAGATACG. Drawing the rest from reference TRBV2 and TRBJ2-3, the complete variable domain is EPEVTQTPSHQVTQMGQEVILRCVPISNHLYFYWYRQILGQKVEFLVSFYNNEISEKSEIFDDQFSVERPDGSNFTLKIRSTKLEDSAMYFCASSEALLGGGKRTDTQYFGPGTRLTVL.